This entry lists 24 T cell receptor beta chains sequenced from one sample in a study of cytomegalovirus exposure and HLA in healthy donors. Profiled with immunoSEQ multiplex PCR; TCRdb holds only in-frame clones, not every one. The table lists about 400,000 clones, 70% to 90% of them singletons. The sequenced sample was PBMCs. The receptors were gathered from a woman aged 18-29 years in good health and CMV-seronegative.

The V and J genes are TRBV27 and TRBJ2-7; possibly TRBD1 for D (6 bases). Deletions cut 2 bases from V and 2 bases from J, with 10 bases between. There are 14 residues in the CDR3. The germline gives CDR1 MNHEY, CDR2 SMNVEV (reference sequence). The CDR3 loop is CASSLMGTTYEQYF. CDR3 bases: TGTGCCAGCAGTTTAATGGGGACAACCTACGAGCAGTACTTC.

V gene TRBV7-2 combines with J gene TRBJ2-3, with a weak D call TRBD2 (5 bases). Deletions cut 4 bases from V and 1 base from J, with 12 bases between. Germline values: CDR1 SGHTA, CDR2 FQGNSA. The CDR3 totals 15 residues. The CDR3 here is CASSSLADRTDTQYF. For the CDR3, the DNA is TGTGCCAGCAGCTCTCTAGCAGATCGCACAGATACGCAGTATTTT. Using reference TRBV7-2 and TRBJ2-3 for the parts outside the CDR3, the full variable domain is GAGVSQSPSNKVTEKGKDVELRCDPISGHTALYWYRQSLGQGLEFLIYFQGNSAPDKSGLPSDRFSAERTGGSVSTLTIQRTQQEDSAVYLCASSSLADRTDTQYFGPGTRLTVL.

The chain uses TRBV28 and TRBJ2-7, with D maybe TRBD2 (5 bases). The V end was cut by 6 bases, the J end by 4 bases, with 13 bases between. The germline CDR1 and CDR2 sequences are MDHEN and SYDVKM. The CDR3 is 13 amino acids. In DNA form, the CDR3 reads TGTGCCAGCAGCCTCCCCGGGGTTTACGAGCAGTACTTC. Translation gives CASSLPGVYEQYF.

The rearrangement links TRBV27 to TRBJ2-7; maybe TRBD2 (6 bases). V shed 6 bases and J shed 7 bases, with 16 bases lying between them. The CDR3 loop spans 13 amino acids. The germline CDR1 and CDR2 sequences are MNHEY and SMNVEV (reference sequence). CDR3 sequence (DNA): TGTGCCAGCAGACCCGGACTCGCGGGAGAGCAGTACTTC. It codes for CASRPGLAGEQYF.

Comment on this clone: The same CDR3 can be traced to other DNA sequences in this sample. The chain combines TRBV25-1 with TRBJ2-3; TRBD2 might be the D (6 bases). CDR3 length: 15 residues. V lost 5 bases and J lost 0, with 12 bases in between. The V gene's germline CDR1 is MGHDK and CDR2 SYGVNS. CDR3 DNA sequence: TGTGCCAGCAGTCCTAGGGGAGGTAGCACAGATACGCAGTATTTT. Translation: CASSPRGGSTDTQYF.

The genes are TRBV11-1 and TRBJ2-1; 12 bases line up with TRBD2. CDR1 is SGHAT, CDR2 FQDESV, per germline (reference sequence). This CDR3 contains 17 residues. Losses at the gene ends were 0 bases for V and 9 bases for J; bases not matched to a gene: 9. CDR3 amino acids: CASSLAGGTSGFSEQFF. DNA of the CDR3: TGTGCCAGCAGCTTAGCTGGGGGGACTAGCGGGTTTAGTGAGCAGTTCTTC.

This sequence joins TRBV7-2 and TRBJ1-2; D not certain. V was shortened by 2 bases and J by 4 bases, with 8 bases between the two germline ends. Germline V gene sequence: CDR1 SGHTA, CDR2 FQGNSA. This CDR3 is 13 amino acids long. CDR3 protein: CASSLPFRYGYTF. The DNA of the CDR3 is TGTGCCAGCAGCTTACCCTTTCGCTATGGCTACACCTTC.

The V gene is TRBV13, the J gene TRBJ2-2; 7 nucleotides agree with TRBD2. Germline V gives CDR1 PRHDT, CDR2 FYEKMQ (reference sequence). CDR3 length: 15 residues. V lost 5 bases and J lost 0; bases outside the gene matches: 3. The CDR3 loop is CASSIGTTNTGELFF. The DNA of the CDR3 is TGTGCCAGCAGCATCGGGACTACGAACACCGGGGAGCTGTTTTTT.

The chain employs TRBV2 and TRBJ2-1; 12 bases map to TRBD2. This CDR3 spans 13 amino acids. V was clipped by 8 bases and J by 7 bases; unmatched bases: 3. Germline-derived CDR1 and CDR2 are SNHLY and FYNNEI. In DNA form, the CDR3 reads TGTGCCAGCCTCGGACTAGCGGGAAATGAGCAGTTCTTC. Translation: CASLGLAGNEQFF.

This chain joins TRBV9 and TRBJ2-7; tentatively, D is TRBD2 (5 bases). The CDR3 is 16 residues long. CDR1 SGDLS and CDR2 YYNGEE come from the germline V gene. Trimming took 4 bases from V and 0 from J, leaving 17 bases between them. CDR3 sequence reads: CASSRRRTDYSYEQYF. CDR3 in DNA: TGTGCCAGCAGCCGGAGGCGAACGGATTACTCCTACGAGCAGTACTTC.

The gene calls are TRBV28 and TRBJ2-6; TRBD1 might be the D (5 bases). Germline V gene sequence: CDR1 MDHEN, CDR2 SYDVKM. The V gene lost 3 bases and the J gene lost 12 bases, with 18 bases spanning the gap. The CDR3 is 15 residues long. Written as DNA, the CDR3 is TGTGCCAGCAGTTTGGGCGGCCAGGGTAGGGGCGTCCTGACTTTC. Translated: CASSLGGQGRGVLTF.

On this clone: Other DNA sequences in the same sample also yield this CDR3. CDR3 sequence: CASSLGRGYEQYF. In nucleotides, the CDR3 is TGTGCCAGCAGCCTCGGCCGGGGTTACGAGCAGTACTTC. The chain links TRBV27 to TRBJ2-7; D is possibly TRBD2 (5 bases). Trimming stripped 6 bases from V and 4 bases from J, with 13 bases between. The CDR3 covers 13 residues. CDR1 is MNHEY and CDR2 is SMNVEV in the germline V gene (reference sequence).

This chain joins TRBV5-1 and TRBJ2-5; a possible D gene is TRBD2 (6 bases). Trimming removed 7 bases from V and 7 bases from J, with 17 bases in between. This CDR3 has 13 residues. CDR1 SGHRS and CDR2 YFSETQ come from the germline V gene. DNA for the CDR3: TGCGCCAGCGGGGACGCGGGGCGGTCGACCCAGTACTTC. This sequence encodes CASGDAGRSTQYF.

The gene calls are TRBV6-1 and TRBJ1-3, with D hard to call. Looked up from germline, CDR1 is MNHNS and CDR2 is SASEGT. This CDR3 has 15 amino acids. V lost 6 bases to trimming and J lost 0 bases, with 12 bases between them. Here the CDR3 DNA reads TGTGCCAGCAGCTTAGGGAGTTACTCTGGAAACACCATATATTTT. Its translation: CASSLGSYSGNTIYF.

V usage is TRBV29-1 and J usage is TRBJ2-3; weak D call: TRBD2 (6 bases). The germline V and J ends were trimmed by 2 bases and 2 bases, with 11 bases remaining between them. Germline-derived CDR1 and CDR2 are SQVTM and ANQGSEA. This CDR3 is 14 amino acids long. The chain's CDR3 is CSVERAGNTDTQYF. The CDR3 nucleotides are TGCAGCGTTGAACGGGCGGGGAACACAGATACGCAGTATTTT.

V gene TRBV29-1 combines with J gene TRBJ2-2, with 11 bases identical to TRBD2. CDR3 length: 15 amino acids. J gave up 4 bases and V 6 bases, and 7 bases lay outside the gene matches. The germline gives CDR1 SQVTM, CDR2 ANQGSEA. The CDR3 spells CSVELAGEATGELFF. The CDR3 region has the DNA TGCAGCGTGGAACTAGCGGGAGAAGCCACCGGGGAGCTGTTTTTT.

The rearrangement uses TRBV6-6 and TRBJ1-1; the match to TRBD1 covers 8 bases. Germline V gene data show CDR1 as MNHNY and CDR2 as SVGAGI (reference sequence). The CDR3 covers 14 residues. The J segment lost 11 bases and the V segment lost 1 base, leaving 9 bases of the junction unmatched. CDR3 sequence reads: CASSYLQGAPNAFF. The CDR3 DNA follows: TGTGCCAGCAGTTACTTGCAGGGGGCGCCGAATGCTTTCTTT.

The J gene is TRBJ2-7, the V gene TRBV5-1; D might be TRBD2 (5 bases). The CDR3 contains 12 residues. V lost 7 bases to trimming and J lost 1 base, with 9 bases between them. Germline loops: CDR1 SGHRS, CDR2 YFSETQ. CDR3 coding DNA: TGCGCCAGCGGGAAGCGGTCCTACGAGCAGTACTTC. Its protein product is CASGKRSYEQYF.

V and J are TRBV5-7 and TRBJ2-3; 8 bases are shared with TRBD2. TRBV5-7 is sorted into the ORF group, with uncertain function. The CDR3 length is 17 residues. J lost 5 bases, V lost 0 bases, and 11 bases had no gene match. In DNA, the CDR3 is TGTGCCAGCAGCTTGGCTAAGCGGGGGCTCGGGCGAGATACGCAGTATTTT. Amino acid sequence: CASSLAKRGLGRDTQYF.

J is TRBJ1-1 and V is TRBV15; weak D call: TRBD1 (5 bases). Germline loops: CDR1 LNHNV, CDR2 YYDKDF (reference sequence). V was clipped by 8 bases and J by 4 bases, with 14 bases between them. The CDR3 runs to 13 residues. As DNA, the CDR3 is TGTGCCACCGGAGGGGCGAGGGGCACTGAAGCTTTCTTT. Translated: CATGGARGTEAFF.

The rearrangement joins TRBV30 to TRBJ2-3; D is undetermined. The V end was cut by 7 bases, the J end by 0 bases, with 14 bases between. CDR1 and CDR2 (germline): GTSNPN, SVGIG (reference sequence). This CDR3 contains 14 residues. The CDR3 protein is CAYFRLSSTDTQYF. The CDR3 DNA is TGTGCCTACTTTAGACTCTCTAGCACAGATACGCAGTATTTT.

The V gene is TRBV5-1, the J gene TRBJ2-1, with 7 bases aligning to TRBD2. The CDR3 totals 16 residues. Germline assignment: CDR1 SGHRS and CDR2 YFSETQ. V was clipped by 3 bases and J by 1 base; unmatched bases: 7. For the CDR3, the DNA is TGCGCCAGCAGCTCGGGGTCTAGCGGTTCCTACAATGAGCAGTTCTTC. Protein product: CASSSGSSGSYNEQFF.

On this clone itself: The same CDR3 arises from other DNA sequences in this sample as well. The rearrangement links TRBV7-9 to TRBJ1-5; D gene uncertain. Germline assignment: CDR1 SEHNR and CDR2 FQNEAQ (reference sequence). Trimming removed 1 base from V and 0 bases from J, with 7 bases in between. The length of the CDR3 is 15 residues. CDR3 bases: TGTGCCAGCAGCTTAGGAGGCTATAGCAATCAGCCCCAGCATTTT. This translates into CASSLGGYSNQPQHF.

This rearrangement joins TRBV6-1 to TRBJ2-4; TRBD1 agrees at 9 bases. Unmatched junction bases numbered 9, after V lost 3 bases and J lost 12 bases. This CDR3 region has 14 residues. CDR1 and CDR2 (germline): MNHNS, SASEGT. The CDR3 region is CASSDRDRVEAQYF. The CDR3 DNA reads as TGTGCCAGCAGTGACCGGGACAGGGTAGAAGCTCAGTACTTC.